The clone carrying this T cell receptor beta chain was seen a handful of times. The antigen is not known. The data are from a study of blood T cells in healthy people across ages. Overall study results and limits: Researchers judged that diversity estimates from one million T cells fell short of true values. There were more naive CD4+ cells and higher diversity in long-lived donors than in aged donors.

Using a J-beta primer mix together with a sample-barcoded 5' primer, a second PCR was run for roughly 7 to 11 cycles. TCRdb re-called the 5' RACE reads through MiXCR, storing one row per CDR3 protein. The profile shows about 1.6 million distinct CDR3 sequences, 30% to 40% of them singletons. Germline CDR1 is MDHEN and CDR2 is SYDVKM. This CDR3 spans 14 amino acids. The V and J ends lost 4 bases and 6 bases respectively, with 16 bases between them. The material sequenced was blood. The sequence was collected from a woman in her twenties or thirties in good health. V is TRBV28 and J is TRBJ2-7; D may correspond to TRBD1 or TRBD2 (5 bases each). The CDR3 region has the DNA TGTGCCAGCAGTTACTCTGGGGACGCTCGCGAGCAGTACTTC. This sequence encodes CASSYSGDAREQYF.